This is a list of T cell receptor beta chains from one sample in a study of regulatory T cells in long-lasting Graves disease. From the multiplex PCR reads, TCRdb called clonotypes with MiXCR, one entry per CDR3 protein. The sample lists around 450,000 distinct CDR3 sequences; roughly 21% were seen once. The sequenced sample was peripheral blood mononuclear cells (PBMCs), obtained when the disease was refractory, from a patient treated with antithyroid drugs. The receptors here all came from a female donor with Graves disease. Both conserved end residues are part of each CDR3. D genes are given only for firm matches. Clone size is not always given. Where it is, it says once, few, many or a class for expanded clones.

>NA|NA|TRBV4-2|TRBJ2-5
TGTGCCAGCAGCCAAACAGGGCAAGAGACCCAGTACTTC
CASSQTGQETQYF
>few|NA|TRBV12-3/TRBV12-4|TRBJ1-3
TGTGCCAGCAGTTTCCTTACGGCGCCTGGAAACACCATATATTTT
CASSFLTAPGNTIYF
>few|NA|TRBV27|TRBJ1-1
TGTGCCAGCAGTTTTGGCAGCTCGGGCACTGAAGCTTTCTTT
CASSFGSSGTEAFF
>many|NA|TRBV28|TRBJ1-1
TGTGCCAGCAGTCTCCCCTCACAGGGACGGCGAGTCGGTGAAGCTTTCTTT
CASSLPSQGRRVGEAFF
>many|NA|TRBV7-8|TRBJ1-4
TGTGCCAGCAGCTCCCGACGGGAGGCCCAAAAACTGTTTTTT
CASSSRREAQKLFF
>few|TRBD2|TRBV20-1|TRBJ2-2
TGCAGTGCTAGAGATCAACTAGCGGGGGGCGGGGAGCTGTTTTTT
CSARDQLAGGGELFF
>many|NA|TRBV7-8|TRBJ2-6
TGTGCCAGCAGCTTAGCTCCCCTCGGGGCCAACGTCCTGACTTTC
CASSLAPLGANVLTF
>many|NA|TRBV24-1|TRBJ1-5
TGTGCCACCAGTGGACGGACGGATGGGGATAGCAATCAGCCCCAGCATTTT
CATSGRTDGDSNQPQHF
>many|NA|TRBV7-2|TRBJ1-4
TGTGCCAGCAGCTTAGGTGGCGGGCTGTGGGGCAGAGAAAAACTGTTTTTT
CASSLGGGLWGREKLFF
>few|NA|TRBV6-1|TRBJ2-2
TGTGCCAGCACACAGGGCTTCGCCGGGGAGCTGTTTTTT
CASTQGFAGELFF
>NA|TRBD1|TRBV10-2|TRBJ2-6
TGCGCCAGCCGGGACAGGGCTTTCTCTGGGGCCAACGTCCTGACTTTC
CASRDRAFSGANVLTF
>NA|TRBD1|TRBV18|TRBJ1-1
TGTGCCAGCTCACGGGCCGGGACAGGGAACACTGAAGCTTTCTTT
CASSRAGTGNTEAFF
>NA|TRBD2|TRBV20-1|TRBJ2-5
TGCAGTGCTAGACTAGCGGGAGGGCGAGAGACCCAGTACTTC
CSARLAGGRETQYF
>many|NA|TRBV28|TRBJ2-7
TGTGCCAGCAGTTTGGGGCTTTGGGCGTCAACCTACGAGCAGTACTTC
CASSLGLWASTYEQYF
>many|NA|TRBV2|TRBJ1-2
TGTGCCAGCAGTGAGAGGCCTCAAAGCTCCCTCTATGGCTACACCTTC
CASSERPQSSLYGYTF
>NA|NA|TRBV7-9|TRBJ2-7
TGTGCCAGCAGCTTACCCCCCCGGGACACACTTTTCTCCTACGAGCAGTACTTC
CASSLPPRDTLFSYEQYF
>NA|NA|TRBV24-1|TRBJ1-5
TGTGCCACCAGTAGCGACAATCAGCCCCAGCATTTT
CATSSDNQPQHF
>many|NA|TRBV27|TRBJ1-4
TGTGCCAGCGGATCCTTTGATGAAAAACTGTTTTTT
CASGSFDEKLFF
>NA|NA|TRBV7-9|TRBJ2-6
TGTGCCAGCAGCTTTAGTTACTCTGGGGCCAACGTCCTGACTTTC
CASSFSYSGANVLTF
>many|TRBD1|TRBV5-1|TRBJ1-1
TGCGCCAGCAGCGCAAGACAGGGTAGCACTGAAGCTTTCTTT
CASSARQGSTEAFF